The sequence of this T cell receptor (beta chain) was determined in a study of blood T cell repertoires in COVID-19. TCRdb keeps only in-frame clones here, not all; method: immunoSEQ multiplex PCR. In the table there are roughly 100,000 clones, around 81% of which are singletons. CDR1 is KGHSH and CDR2 is LQKENI in the germline V gene. This CDR3 is built from 19 residues. The V segment lost 3 bases and the J segment 7 bases; nucleotides outside the gene matches: 18. The chain links TRBV18 to TRBJ1-6; TRBD1 agrees at 7 bases. The specimen sequenced was peripheral blood. This TCR derives from a woman aged 70 to 79 with acute or convalescent COVID-19. The CDR3 nucleotides are TGTGCCAGCTCACCGCGCTACCCGGGAACAGGGGAAGGGAATTCACCCCTCCACTTT. Its translation: CASSPRYPGTGEGNSPLHF. The whole variable domain, filled in from reference TRBV18 and TRBJ1-6, reads NAGVMQNPRHLVRRRGQEARLRCSPMKGHSHVYWYRQLPEEGLKFMVYLQKENIIDESGMPKERFSAEFPKEGPSILRIQQVVRGDSAAYFCASSPRYPGTGEGNSPLHFGNGTRLTVT.